This passage covers 2 T cell receptor beta chains from one sample sequenced in a study of CD8+CD57+ T cells in acquired aplastic anemia. Genomic DNA, serving as template, underwent TCR beta VDJ and CDR3 profiling. TCRdb reprocessed the reads with MiXCR, giving one entry per CDR3 protein. Of under 250,000 distinct CDR3 sequences in the sample, about a third were seen once. Sequenced sample: sorted CD4+, CD8+, or CD8+CD57+ T cells (not recorded which) from PBMCs. All receptors come from a human donor in good health, serving as a control.

This clonotype came up many times. The chain is built from TRBV7-2 and TRBJ2-7, with TRBD2 matching over 11 bases. J was trimmed by 3 bases and V by 2 bases; bases with no gene match: 3. Germline V gene data show CDR1 as SGHTA and CDR2 as FQGNSA. The CDR3 extends over 15 amino acids. The CDR3 DNA reads as TGTGCCAGCAGCTTAACTAGCGGGGGCTTCTACGAGCAGTACTTC. This gives the protein CASSLTSGGFYEQYF.

This clonotype was found a few times. The V gene is TRBV20-1, the J gene TRBJ1-3, with 7 nucleotides matching TRBD1. The CDR3 spans 15 residues. Germline-derived CDR1 and CDR2 are DFQATT and SNEGSKA (reference sequence). The J segment lost 0 bases and the V segment lost 2 bases, leaving 4 bases of the junction unmatched. CDR3 in amino acids: CSARIGGSSGNTIYF. The CDR3 DNA follows: TGCAGTGCTAGAATAGGGGGCAGCTCTGGAAACACCATATATTTT.